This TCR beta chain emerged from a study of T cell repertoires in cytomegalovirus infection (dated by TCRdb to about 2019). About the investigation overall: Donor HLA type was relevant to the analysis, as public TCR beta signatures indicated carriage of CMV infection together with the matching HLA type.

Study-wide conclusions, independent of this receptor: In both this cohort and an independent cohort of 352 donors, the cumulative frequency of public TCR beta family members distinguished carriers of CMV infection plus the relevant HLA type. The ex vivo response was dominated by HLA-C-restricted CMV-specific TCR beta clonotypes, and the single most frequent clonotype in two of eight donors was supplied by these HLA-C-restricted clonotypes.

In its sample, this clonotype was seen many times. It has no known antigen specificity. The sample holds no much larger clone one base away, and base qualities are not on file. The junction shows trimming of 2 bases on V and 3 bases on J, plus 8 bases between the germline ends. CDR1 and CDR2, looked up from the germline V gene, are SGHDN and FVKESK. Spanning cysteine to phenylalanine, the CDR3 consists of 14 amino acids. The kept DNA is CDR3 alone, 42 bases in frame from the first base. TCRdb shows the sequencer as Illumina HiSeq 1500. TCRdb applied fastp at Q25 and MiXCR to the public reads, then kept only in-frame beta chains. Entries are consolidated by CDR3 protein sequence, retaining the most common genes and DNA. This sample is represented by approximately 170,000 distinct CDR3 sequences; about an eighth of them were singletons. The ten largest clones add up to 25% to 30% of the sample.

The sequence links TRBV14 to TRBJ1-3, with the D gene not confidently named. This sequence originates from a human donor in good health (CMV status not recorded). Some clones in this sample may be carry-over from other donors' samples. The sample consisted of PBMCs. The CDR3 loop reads CASSQSRFGNTIYF. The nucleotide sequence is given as TGTGCCAGCAGCCAATCACGGTTTGGAAACACCATATATTTT.